This T cell receptor (beta chain) was recovered during a study of T-cell reconstitution after alpha-beta-depleted transplantation in children. J lost 1 base, V lost 6 bases, and 9 bases had no gene match. From germline, CDR1 is MNHNS and CDR2 SASEGT. The CDR3 has 18 residues. TCRbeta library preparation incorporated unique molecular identifiers. TCRdb re-called the PCR reads with MiXCR, one entry per CDR3 protein. The sample consists of roughly 500,000 distinct CDR3 sequences, 15% to 20% of them appearing once. This TCR was recovered from a human donor who donated a stem cell graft to a child with acute lymphoblastic leukemia. Sequencing used PBMCs from the stem cell graft donor, obtained from the stem cell graft. V and J are TRBV6-1 and TRBJ2-3, with 14 bases matching TRBD2. The CDR3 coding sequence is TGTGCCAGCAGCGGGACTAGCGGGAGTAGGCGGGGCACAGATACGCAGTATTTT. Amino acids: CASSGTSGSRRGTDTQYF.